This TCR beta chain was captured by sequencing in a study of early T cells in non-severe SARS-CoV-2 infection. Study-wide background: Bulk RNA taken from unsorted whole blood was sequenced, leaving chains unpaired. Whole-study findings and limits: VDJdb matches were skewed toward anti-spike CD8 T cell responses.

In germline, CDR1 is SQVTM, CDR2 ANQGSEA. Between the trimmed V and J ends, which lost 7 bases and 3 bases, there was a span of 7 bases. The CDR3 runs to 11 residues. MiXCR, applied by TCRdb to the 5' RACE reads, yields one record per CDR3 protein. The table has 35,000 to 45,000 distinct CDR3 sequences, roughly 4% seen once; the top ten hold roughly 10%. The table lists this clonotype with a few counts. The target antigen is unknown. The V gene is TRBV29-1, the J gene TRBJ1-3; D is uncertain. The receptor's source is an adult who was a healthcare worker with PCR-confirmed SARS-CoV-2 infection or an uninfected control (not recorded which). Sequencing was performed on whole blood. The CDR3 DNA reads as TGCAGCGCGAGAGATGGAAACACCATATATTTT. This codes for CSARDGNTIYF.